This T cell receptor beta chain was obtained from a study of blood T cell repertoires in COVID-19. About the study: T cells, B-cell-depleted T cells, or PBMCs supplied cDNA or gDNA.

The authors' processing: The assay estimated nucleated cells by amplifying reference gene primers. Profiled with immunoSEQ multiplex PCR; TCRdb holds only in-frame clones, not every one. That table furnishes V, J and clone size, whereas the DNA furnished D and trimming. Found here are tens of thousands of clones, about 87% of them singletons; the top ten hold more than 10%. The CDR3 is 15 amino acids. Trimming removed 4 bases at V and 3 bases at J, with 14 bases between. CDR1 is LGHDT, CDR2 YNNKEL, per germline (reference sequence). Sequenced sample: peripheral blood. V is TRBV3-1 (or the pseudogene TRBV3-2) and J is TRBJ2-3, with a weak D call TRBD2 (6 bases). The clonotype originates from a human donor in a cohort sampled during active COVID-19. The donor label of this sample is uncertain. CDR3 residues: CASSRDSLGTDTQYF. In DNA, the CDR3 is TGTGCCAGCAGCCGGGACTCCCTCGGGACAGATACGCAGTATTTT.